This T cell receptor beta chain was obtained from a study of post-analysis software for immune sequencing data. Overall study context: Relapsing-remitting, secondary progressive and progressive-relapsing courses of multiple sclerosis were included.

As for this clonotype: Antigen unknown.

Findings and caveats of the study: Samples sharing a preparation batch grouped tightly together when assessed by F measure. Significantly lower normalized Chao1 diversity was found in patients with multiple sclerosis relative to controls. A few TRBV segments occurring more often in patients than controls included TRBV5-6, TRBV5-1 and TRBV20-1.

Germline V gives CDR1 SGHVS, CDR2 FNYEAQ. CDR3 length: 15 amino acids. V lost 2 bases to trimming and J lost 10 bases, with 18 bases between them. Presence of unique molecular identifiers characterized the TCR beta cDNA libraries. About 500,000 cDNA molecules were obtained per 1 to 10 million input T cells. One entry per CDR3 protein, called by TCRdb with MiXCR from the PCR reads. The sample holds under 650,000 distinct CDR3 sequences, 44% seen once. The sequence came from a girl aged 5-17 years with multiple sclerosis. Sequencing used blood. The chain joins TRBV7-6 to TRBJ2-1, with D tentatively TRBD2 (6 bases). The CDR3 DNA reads TGTGCCAGCAGCTTAAGTAGCGGACCCCATGGGGAGCAGTTCTTC. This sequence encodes CASSLSSGPHGEQFF.